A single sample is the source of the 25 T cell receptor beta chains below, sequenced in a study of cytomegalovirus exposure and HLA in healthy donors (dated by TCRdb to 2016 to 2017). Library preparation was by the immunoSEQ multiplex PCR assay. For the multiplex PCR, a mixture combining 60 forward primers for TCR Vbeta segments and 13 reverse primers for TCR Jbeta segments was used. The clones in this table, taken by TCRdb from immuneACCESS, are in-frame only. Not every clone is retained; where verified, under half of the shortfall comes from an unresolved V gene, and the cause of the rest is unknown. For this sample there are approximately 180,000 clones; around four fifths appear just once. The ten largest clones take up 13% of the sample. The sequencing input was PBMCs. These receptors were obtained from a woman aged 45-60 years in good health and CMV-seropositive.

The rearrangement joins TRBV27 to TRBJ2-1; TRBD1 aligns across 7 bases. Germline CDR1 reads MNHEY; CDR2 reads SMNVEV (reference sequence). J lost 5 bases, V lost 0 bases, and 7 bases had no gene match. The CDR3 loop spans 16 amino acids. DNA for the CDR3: TGTGCCAGCAGTTTATCGAGACAGGGAGTCGACAATGAGCAGTTCTTC. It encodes CASSLSRQGVDNEQFF.

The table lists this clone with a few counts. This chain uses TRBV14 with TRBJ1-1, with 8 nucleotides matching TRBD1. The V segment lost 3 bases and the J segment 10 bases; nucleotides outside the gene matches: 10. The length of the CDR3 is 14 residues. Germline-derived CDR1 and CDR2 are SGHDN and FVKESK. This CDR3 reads CASSQYVGTGIAFF. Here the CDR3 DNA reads TGTGCCAGCAGCCAGTACGTAGGGACAGGCATAGCTTTCTTT.

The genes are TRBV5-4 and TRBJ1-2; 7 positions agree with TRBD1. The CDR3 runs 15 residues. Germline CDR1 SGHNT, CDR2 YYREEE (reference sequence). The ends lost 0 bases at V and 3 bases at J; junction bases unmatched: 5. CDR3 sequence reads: CASSLGQGLDYGYTF. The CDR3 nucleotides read TGTGCCAGCAGCTTGGGACAGGGTCTTGACTATGGCTACACCTTC.

Written as DNA, the CDR3 is TGTGCCAGCAGTGAAGACAGGGGCGAAAAACTGTTTTTT. It is translated as CASSEDRGEKLFF. J is TRBJ1-4 and V is TRBV27, with 8 bases identical to TRBD1. Losses at the gene ends were 5 bases for V and 8 bases for J; bases not matched to a gene: 4. In germline, CDR1 is MNHEY, CDR2 SMNVEV (reference sequence). CDR3 length: 13 amino acids.

The CDR3 bases are TGTGCCAGCAGCCCCCGATCGTGGCTAGCCGGTGAGCAGTTCTTC. Residues: CASSPRSWLAGEQFF. The V and J genes are TRBV14 and TRBJ2-1, with D perhaps TRBD2 (5 bases). CDR1 and CDR2 (germline): SGHDN, FVKESK. The CDR3 extends over 15 amino acids. V was trimmed by 4 bases and J by 9 bases, leaving 19 bases between them.

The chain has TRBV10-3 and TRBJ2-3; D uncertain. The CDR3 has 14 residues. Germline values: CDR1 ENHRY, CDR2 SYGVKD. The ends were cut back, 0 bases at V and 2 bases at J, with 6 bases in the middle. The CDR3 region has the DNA TGTGCCATCAGTGAGTCGGCAATCACAGATACGCAGTATTTT. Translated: CAISESAITDTQYF.

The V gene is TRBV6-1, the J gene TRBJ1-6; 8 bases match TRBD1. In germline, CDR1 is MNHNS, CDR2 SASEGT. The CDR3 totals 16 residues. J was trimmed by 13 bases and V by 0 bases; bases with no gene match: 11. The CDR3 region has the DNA TGTGCCAGCAGTGAAGCGCTAGGACAGGGAGGCTATCCCCTCCACTTT. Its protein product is CASSEALGQGGYPLHF.

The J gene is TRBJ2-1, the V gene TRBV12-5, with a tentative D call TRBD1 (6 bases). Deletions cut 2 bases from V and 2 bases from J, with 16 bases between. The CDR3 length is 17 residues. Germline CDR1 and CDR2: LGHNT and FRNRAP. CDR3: CASGLLQGGRPYNEQFF. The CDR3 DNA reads TGTGCTAGTGGTTTGCTCCAAGGGGGTCGCCCCTACAATGAGCAGTTCTTC.

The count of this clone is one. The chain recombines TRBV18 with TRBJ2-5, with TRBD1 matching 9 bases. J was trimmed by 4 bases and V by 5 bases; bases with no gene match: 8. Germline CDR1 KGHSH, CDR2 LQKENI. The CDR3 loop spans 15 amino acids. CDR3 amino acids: CASSSGTGLRETQYF. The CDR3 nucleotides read TGTGCCAGCTCATCCGGGACAGGGTTAAGAGAGACCCAGTACTTC.

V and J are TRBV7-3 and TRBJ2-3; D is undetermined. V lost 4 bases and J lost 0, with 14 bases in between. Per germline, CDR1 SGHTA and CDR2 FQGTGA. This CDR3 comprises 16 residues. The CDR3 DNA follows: TGTGCCAGCAGCTATGGCTTTAACCCTAGCACAGATACGCAGTATTTT. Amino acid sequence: CASSYGFNPSTDTQYF.

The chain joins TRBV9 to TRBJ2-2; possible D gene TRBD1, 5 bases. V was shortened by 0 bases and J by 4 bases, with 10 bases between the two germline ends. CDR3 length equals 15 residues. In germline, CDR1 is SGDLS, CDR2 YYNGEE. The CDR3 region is CASSVVQGSTGELFF. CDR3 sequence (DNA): TGTGCCAGCAGCGTAGTTCAGGGTTCCACCGGGGAGCTGTTTTTT.

The DNA for the CDR3 is TGTGCCAGCGCTACAGGGGTTAACTATGGCTACACCTTC. Translated, it gives CASATGVNYGYTF. V gene TRBV6-5 combines with J gene TRBJ1-2, with 7 bases aligning to TRBD1. The CDR3 sequence is 13 residues long. Germline V gene data show CDR1 as MNHEY and CDR2 as SVGAGI. V dropped 8 bases and J dropped 1; count of bases not matched to a gene: 4.

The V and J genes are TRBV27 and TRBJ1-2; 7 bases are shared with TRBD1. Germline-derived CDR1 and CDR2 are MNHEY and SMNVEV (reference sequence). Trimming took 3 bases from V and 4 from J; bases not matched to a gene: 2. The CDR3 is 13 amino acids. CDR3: CASSFQGVYGYTF. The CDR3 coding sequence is TGTGCCAGCAGTTTTCAGGGGGTCTATGGCTACACCTTC.

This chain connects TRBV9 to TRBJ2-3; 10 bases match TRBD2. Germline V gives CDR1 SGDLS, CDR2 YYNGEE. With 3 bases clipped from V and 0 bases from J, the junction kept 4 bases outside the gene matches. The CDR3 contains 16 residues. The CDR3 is CASSGSGGPSTDTQYF. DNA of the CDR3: TGTGCCAGCAGCGGTAGCGGGGGGCCTAGCACAGATACGCAGTATTTT.

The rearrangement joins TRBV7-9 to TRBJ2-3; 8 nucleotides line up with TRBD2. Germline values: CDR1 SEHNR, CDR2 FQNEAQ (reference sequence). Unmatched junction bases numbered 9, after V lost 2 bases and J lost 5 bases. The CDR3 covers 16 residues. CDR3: CASSLNAGGHIDTQYF. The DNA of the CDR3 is TGTGCCAGCAGCTTAAACGCGGGGGGCCACATAGATACGCAGTATTTT.

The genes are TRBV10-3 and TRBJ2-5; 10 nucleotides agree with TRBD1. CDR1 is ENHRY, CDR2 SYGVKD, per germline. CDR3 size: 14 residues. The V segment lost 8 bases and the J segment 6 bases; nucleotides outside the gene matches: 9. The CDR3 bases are TGTGCCATCGGCCCTGGGACAGGGGAAAAGACCCAGTACTTC. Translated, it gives CAIGPGTGEKTQYF.

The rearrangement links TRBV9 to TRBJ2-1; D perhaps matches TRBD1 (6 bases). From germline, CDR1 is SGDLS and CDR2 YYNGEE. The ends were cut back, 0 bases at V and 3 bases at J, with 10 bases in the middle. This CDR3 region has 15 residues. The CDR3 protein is CASSVEGHGYNEQFF. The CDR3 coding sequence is TGTGCCAGCAGCGTAGAGGGACATGGCTACAATGAGCAGTTCTTC.

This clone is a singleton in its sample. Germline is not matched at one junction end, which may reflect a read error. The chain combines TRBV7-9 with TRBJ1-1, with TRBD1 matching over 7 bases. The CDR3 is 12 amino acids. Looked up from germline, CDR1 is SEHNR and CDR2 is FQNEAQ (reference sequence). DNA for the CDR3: TGTTCCAGCTCCCTAGGGGGCCATGAAGCTTTCTTT. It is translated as CSSSLGGHEAFF.

The CDR3 protein is CSVRGGLAKNIQYF. The DNA for the CDR3 is TGCAGCGTTCGGGGGGGGTTAGCCAAAAACATTCAGTACTTC. This rearrangement joins TRBV29-1 to TRBJ2-4; TRBD2 agrees at 8 bases. After removal of 5 bases from V and 0 bases from J, the junction contained 3 bases not matched to a gene. Germline loops: CDR1 SQVTM, CDR2 ANQGSEA. The CDR3 has 14 residues.

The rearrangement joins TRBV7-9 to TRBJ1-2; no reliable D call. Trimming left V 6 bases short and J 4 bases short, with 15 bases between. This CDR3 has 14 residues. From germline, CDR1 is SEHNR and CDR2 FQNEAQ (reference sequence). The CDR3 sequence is CASSSRAGSYGYTF. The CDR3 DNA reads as TGTGCCAGCAGTTCGAGGGCGGGGTCCTATGGCTACACCTTC.

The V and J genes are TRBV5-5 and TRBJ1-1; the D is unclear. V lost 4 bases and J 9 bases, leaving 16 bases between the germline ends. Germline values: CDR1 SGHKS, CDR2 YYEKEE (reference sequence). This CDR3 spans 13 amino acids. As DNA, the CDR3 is TGTGCCAGCAGCCTGGACCCGGAGGTGAAAGCTTTCTTT. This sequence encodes CASSLDPEVKAFF.

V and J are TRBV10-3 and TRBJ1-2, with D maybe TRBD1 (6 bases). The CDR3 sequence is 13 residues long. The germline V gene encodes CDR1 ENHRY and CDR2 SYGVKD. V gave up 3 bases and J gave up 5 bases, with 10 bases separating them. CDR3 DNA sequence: TGTGCCATCAGTGATGTGACAGGATATGGCTACACCTTC. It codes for CAISDVTGYGYTF.

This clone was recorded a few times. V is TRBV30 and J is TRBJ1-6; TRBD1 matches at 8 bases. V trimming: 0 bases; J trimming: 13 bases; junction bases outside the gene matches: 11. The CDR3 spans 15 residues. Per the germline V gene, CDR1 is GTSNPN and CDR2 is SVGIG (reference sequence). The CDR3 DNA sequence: TGTGCCTGGAGTGTAAGGGACAGGTGGGGTTCGCCCCTCCACTTT. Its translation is CAWSVRDRWGSPLHF.

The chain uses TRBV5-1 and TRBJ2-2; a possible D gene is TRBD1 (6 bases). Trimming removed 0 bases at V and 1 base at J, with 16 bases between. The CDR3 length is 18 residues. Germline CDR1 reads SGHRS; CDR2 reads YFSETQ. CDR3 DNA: TGCGCCAGCAGCTTGGATAAAAGGGCAGGGGAGAACACCGGGGAGCTGTTTTTT. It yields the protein CASSLDKRAGENTGELFF.

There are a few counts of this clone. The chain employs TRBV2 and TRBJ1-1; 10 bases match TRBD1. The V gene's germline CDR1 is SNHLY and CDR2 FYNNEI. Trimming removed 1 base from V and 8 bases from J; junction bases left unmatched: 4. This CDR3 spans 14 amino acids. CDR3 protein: CASSEGGTGVEAFF. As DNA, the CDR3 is TGTGCCAGCAGTGAAGGAGGGACAGGGGTAGAAGCTTTCTTT.